A single sample is the source of the 3 T cell receptor beta chains below, sequenced in a study of cytomegalovirus exposure and HLA in healthy donors. Profiled with immunoSEQ multiplex PCR; TCRdb holds only in-frame clones, not every one. The sample carries roughly 250,000 clones, approximately 86% recorded once. Sequenced sample: PBMCs. The receptor set was obtained from a woman between 25 and 40 years old in good health and CMV-seropositive.

A single count supports this clone. This chain uses TRBV6-4 with TRBJ1-2; D is unclear. This CDR3 comprises 14 residues. Germline assignment: CDR1 MRHNA and CDR2 SNTAGT. Trimming took off 3 bases at V and 6 bases at J, with 14 bases between the two ends. The CDR3 DNA follows: TGTGCCAGCAGTGAGGGCGGGCCCTGGGATGGCTACACCTTC. Translated, it gives CASSEGGPWDGYTF.

The chain carries TRBV21-1 and TRBJ2-6; no DNA check was done on the table's D call, TRBD2. TRBV21-1 is recorded as a pseudogene. CDR3 length: 18 amino acids. In nucleotides, the CDR3 is TGTGCCAGCCCGAGACACAGCGGGCCCATCCCTGGGGCCAACGTCCTGACTTTC. Protein product: CASPRHSGPIPGANVLTF.

The chain is built from TRBV19 and TRBJ1-2; 8 bases match TRBD1. V was clipped by 4 bases and J by 2 bases; unmatched bases: 15. Germline values: CDR1 LNHDA, CDR2 SQIVND (reference sequence). The CDR3 runs 18 residues. The CDR3 spells CASSTTGDRPTRNYGYTF. Here the CDR3 DNA reads TGTGCCAGTAGTACGACAGGGGACCGACCTACACGAAACTATGGCTACACCTTC. The full variable domain, rest sourced from reference TRBV19 and TRBJ1-2, is DGGITQSPKYLFRKEGQNVTLSCEQNLNHDAMYWYRQDPGQGLRLIYYSQIVNDFQKGDIAEGYSVSREKKESFPLTVTSAQKNPTAFYLCASSTTGDRPTRNYGYTFGSGTRLTVV.